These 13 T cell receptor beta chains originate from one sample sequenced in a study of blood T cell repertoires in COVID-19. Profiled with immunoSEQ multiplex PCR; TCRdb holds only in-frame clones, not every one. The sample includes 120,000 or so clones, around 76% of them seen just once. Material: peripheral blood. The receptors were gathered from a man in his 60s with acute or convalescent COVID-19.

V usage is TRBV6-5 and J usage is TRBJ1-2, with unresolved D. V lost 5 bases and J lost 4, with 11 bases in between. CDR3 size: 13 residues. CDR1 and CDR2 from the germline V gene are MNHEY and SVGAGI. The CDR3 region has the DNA TGTGCCAGCAGTACGAGGTCCCTCTATGGCTACACCTTC. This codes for CASSTRSLYGYTF.

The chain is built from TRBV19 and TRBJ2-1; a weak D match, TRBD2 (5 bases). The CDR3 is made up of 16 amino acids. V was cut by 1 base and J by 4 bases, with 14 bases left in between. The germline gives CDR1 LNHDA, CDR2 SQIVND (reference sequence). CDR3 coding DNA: TGTGCCAGTAGTATAGGAGGACGGGGAGCGTACAATGAGCAGTTCTTC. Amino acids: CASSIGGRGAYNEQFF.

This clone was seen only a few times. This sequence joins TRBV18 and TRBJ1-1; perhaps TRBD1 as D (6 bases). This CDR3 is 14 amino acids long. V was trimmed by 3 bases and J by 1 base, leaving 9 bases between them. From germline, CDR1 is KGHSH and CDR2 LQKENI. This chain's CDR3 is CASSPIQGNTEAFF. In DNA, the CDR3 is TGTGCCAGCTCACCCATACAGGGGAACACTGAAGCTTTCTTT. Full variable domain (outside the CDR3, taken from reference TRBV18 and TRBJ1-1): NAGVMQNPRHLVRRRGQEARLRCSPMKGHSHVYWYRQLPEEGLKFMVYLQKENIIDESGMPKERFSAEFPKEGPSILRIQQVVRGDSAAYFCASSPIQGNTEAFFGQGTRLTVV.

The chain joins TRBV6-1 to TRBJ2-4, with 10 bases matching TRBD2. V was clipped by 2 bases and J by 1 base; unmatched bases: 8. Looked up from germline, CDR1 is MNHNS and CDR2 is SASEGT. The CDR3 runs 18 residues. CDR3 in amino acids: CASSERASGGPAKNIQYF. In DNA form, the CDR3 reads TGTGCCAGCAGTGAACGAGCTAGCGGGGGACCGGCCAAAAACATTCAGTACTTC.

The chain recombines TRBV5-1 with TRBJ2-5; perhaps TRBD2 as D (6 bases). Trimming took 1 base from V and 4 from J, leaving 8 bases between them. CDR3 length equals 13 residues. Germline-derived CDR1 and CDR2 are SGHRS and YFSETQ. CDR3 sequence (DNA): TGCGCCAGCAGCTTGATGGGGGGAGAGACCCAGTACTTC. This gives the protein CASSLMGGETQYF.

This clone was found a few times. As DNA, the CDR3 is TGCGCCAGCAGCTCGACTACGGGGAGTACGAACACCGGGGAGCTGTTTTTT. The encoded protein is CASSSTTGSTNTGELFF. The chain has TRBV5-1 and TRBJ2-2; perhaps TRBD2 as D (5 bases). With 3 bases removed from V and 0 bases from J, the gap between germline ends came to 15 bases. The CDR3 is made up of 17 amino acids. Germline V gives CDR1 SGHRS, CDR2 YFSETQ.

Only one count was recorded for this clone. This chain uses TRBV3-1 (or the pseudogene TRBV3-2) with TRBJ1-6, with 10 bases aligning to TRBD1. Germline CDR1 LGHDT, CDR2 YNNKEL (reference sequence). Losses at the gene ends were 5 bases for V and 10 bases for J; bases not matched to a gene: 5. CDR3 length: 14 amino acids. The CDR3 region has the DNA TGTGCCAGCAGCTTCCGGGACAGGGGCTCACCCCTCCACTTT. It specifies CASSFRDRGSPLHF.

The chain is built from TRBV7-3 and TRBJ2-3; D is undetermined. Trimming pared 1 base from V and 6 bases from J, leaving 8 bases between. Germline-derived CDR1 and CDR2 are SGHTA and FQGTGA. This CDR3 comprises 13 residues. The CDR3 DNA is TGTGCCAGCAGCTTAATTTTCCAGGATACGCAGTATTTT. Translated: CASSLIFQDTQYF.

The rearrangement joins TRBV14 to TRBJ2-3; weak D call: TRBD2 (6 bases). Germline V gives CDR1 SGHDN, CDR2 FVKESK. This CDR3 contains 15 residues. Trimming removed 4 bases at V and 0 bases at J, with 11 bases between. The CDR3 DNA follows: TGTGCCAGCAGCCTCCTAGCGTCTAGCACAGATACGCAGTATTTT. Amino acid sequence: CASSLLASSTDTQYF. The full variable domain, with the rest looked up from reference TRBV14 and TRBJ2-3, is EAGVTQFPSHSVIEKGQTVTLRCDPISGHDNLYWYRRVMGKEIKFLLHFVKESKQDESGMPNNRFLAERTGGTYSTLKVQPAELEDSGVYFCASSLLASSTDTQYFGPGTRLTVL.

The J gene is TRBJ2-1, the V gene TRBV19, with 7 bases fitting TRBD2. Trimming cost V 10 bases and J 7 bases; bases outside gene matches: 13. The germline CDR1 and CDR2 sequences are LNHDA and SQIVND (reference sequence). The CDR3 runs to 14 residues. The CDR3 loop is CATTRDYLLNEQFF. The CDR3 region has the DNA TGTGCCACGACAAGGGACTACCTCTTGAATGAGCAGTTCTTC.

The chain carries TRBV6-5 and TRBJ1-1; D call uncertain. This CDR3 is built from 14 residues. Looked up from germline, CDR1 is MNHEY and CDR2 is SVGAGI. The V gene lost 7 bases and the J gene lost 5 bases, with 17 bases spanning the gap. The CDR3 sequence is CASTSLGGSTEAFF. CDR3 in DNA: TGTGCCAGCACATCTCTCGGCGGGTCGACTGAAGCTTTCTTT.

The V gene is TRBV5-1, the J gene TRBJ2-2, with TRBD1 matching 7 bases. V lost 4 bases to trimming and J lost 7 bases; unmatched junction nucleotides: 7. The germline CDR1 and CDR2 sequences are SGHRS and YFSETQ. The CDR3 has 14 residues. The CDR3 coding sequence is TGCGCCAGCAGCCGACAGGGTAGGGACGGGGAGCTGTTTTTT. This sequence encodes CASSRQGRDGELFF.

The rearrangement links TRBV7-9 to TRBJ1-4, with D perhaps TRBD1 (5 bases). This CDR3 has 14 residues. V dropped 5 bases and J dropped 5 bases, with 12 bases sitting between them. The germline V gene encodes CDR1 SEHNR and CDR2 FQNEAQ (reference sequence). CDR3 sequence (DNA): TGTGCCAGCAGCCCGGACATACACAATGAAAAACTGTTTTTT. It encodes CASSPDIHNEKLFF.